Only a few counts were recorded for the clone carrying this TCR beta chain. Described time point: patch test 2, 6 weeks after DPC sensitization. Indicated treatment: therapeutic diphenylcyclopropenone sensitization with weekly scalp DPC. The study enrolled 18 to 70-year-old alopecia patients suitable for DPC. This entry belongs to a study of human T cells and chemical hapten exposure. TCRdb fed the RACE reads into MiXCR, producing one record per CDR3 protein. The table shows about 140,000 distinct CDR3 sequences, with roughly 12% occurring only once. The V gene lost 0 bases and the J gene lost 6 bases, with 16 bases spanning the gap. Germline V CDR1 and CDR2: DFQATT, SNEGSKA (reference sequence). There are 15 residues in the CDR3.

The starting material was whole blood, obtained in connection with sensitization to the hapten diphenylcyclopropenone (DPC). V and J are TRBV20-1 and TRBJ2-3; the D is unclear. This TCR was sampled from a woman aged 45-60 years with alopecia areata. Some clones in this sample may be carry-over from other donors' samples. CDR3: CSAREDPPGPDTQYF. CDR3 nucleotide sequence: TGCAGTGCTAGAGAGGACCCGCCCGGTCCGGATACGCAGTATTTT.